This T cell receptor (beta chain) was sequenced in a study of type 1 regulatory T cells. Study-wide context: An in vitro protocol generated T-allo10, a Tr1-enriched, alloantigen-specific CD4 T cell product. Study-wide results and caveats: Compared with non-Tr1 cells, Tr1 cells showed a narrower TCR repertoire.

TCRdb recomputed calls from the reads with MiXCR, one row per CDR3 protein. In the table there are about 71,000 distinct CDR3 sequences, around 20% of which are singletons. The germline V gene has CDR1 LGHNA and CDR2 YNFKEQ. V lost 2 bases, J lost 3 bases, and 19 bases lay in between. This CDR3 region has 17 residues. The table lists this clonotype with a few counts. Antigen: not known. Sequencing was done on a sample of cultured type 1 regulatory T (Tr1) cells, either the whole culture or a sorted fraction (not recorded which). This chain joins TRBV4-2 and TRBJ1-1; D is perhaps TRBD1 (5 bases). The source of this sequence is a human donor in good health. The CDR3 nucleotides are TGTGCCAGCAGCCAACCGGGACCGACGAACGGATACACTGAAGCTTTCTTT. Protein sequence: CASSQPGPTNGYTEAFF.